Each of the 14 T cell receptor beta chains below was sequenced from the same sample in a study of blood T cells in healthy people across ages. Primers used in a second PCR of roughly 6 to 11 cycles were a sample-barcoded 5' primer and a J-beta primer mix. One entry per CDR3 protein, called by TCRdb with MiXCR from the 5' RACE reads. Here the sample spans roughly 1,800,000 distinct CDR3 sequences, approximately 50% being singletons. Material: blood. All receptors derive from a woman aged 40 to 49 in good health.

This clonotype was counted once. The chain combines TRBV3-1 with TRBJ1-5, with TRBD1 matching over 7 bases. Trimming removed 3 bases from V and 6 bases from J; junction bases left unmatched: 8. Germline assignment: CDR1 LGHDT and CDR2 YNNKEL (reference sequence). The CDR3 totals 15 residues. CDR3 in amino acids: CASSQMTGSGQPQHF. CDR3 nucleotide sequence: TGTGCCAGCAGCCAGATGACAGGGTCCGGTCAGCCCCAGCATTTT.

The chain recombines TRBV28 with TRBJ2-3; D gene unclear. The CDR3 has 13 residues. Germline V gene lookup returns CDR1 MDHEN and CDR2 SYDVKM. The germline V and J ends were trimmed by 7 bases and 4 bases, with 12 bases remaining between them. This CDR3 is CASTPLGADTQYF. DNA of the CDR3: TGTGCCAGCACCCCTCTGGGCGCAGATACGCAGTATTTT.

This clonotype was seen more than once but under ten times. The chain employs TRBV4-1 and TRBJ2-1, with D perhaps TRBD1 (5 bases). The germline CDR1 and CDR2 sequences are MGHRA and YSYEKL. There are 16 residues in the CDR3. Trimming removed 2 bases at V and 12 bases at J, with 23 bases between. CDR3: CASSQSQDNPLWGQFF. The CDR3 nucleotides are TGCGCCAGCAGCCAATCTCAGGACAACCCTTTATGGGGGCAGTTCTTC.

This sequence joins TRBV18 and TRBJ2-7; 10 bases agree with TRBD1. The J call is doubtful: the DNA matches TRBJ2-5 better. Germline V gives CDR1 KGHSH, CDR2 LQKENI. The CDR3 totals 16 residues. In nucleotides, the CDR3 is TGTGCCAGCTCACCACCGGGGACAGGGGACTTGGAGACCCAGTACTTC. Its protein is CASSPPGTGDLETQYF.

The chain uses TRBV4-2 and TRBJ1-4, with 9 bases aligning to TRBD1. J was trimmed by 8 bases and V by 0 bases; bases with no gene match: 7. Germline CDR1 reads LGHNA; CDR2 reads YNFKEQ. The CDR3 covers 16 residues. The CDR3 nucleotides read TGTGCCAGCAGCCAAGAAACAGGGGGCTTCGGGGAAAAACTGTTTTTT. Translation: CASSQETGGFGEKLFF.

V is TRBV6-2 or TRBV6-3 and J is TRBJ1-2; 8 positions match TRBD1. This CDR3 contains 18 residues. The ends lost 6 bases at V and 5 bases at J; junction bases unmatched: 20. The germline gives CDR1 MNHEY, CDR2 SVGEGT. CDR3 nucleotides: TGTGCCAGCAGACCATACGTCAGGGGGCGAGGCCGGACTTATGGCTACACCTTC. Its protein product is CASRPYVRGRGRTYGYTF.

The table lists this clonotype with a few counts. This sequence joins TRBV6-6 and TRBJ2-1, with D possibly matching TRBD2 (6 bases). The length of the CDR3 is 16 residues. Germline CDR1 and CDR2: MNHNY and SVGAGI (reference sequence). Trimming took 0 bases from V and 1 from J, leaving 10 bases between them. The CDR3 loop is CASSYSGGPSYNEQFF. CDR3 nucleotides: TGTGCCAGCAGTTACTCCGGGGGACCATCCTACAATGAGCAGTTCTTC.

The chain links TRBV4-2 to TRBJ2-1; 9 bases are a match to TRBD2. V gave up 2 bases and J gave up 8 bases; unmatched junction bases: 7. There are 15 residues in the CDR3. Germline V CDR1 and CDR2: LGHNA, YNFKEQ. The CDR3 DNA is TGTGCCAGCAGCCAAAGGGCACTAGCGGGTGATGAGCAGTTCTTC. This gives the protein CASSQRALAGDEQFF.

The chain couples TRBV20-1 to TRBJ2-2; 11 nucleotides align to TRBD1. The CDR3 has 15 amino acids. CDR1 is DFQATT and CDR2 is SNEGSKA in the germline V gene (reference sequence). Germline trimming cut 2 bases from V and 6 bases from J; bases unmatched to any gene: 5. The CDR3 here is CSARPGQGAAGELFF. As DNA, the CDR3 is TGCAGTGCTAGACCCGGACAGGGGGCGGCCGGGGAGCTGTTTTTT.

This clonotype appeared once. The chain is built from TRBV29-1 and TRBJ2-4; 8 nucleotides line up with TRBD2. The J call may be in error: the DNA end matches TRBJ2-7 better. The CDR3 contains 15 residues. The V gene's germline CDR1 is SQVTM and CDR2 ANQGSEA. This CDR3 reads CSVVNPGTSFNEQYF. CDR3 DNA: TGCAGCGTTGTCAATCCCGGGACTAGTTTCAACGAGCAGTACTTC.

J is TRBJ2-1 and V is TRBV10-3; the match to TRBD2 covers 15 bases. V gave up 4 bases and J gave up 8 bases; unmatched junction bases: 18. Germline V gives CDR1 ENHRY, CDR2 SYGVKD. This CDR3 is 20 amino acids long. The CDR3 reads CAISANPGTSGGKWYDEQFF. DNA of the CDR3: TGTGCCATCAGTGCAAATCCCGGGACTAGCGGGGGGAAATGGTACGATGAGCAGTTCTTC.

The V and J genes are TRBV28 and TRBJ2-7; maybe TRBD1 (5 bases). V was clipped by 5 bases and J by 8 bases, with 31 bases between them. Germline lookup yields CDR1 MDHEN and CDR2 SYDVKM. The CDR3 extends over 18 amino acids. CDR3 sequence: CASSTTVLAPLQCCQQYF. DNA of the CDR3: TGTGCCAGCAGTACGACAGTGCTTGCCCCTTTACAATGTTGTCAGCAGTACTTC. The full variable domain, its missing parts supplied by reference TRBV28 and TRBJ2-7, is DVKVTQSSRYLVKRTGEKVFLECVQDMDHENMFWYRQDPGLGLRLIYFSYDVKMKEKGDIPEGYSVSREKKERFSLILESASTNQTSMYLCASSTTVLAPLQCCQQYFGPGTRLTVT.

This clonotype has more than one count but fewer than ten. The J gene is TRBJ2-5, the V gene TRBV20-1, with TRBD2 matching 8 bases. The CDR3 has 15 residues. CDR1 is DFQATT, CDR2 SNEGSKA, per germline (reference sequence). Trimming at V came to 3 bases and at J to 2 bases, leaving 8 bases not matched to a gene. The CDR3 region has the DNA TGCAGTGCTAGTAAGACTAGCGCGATACAAGAGACCCAGTACTTC. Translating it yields CSASKTSAIQETQYF.

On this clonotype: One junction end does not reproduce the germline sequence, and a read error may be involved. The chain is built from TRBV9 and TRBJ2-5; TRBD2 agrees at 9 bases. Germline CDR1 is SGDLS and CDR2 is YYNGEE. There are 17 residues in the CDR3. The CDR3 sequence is CASSADLTRGGQETQYF. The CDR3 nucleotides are TGCGCCAGCAGCGCCGATTTGACGCGGGGGGGCCAGGAGACCCAGTACTTC.